One sample yielded the 15 T cell receptor beta chains listed below, sequenced in a study of blood T cell repertoires in COVID-19. The table came from immunoSEQ multiplex PCR; TCRdb's copy has only in-frame clones and leaves some out. Among about 260,000 clones listed, around 89% were seen once. Sequencing was carried out using PBMCs or T cells enriched from blood (not recorded which). The receptors come from a man between 45 and 60 years old who had been exposed to COVID-19.

The rearrangement links TRBV5-1 to TRBJ2-3; 7 bases align to TRBD1. CDR1 is SGHRS and CDR2 is YFSETQ in the germline V gene. With V trimmed by 0 bases and J by 3 bases, 1 base remained unmatched. The CDR3 contains 14 residues. Here the CDR3 reads CASSLVQGTDTQYF. In nucleotides, the CDR3 is TGCGCCAGCAGCTTGGTACAGGGGACAGATACGCAGTATTTT.

The genes are TRBV11-2 and TRBJ1-1, with D possibly TRBD1 on 5 matching bases. Germline CDR1 SGHAT, CDR2 FQNNGV. Trimming left V 5 bases short and J 2 bases short, with 12 bases between. This CDR3 is built from 14 residues. The CDR3 region has the DNA TGTGCCAGCAGCCGACAGTCCTTTAACACTGAAGCTTTCTTT. It codes for CASSRQSFNTEAFF.

This rearrangement joins TRBV15 to TRBJ1-2, with TRBD1 matching 7 bases. CDR1 and CDR2 (germline): LNHNV, YYDKDF (reference sequence). Trimming removed 6 bases from V and 10 bases from J; junction bases left unmatched: 5. The CDR3 contains 11 residues. The CDR3, as DNA: TGTGCCACCAGTACGGGACAGACCTACACCTTC. Its protein is CATSTGQTYTF.

This clone has a single count. The genes are TRBV19 and TRBJ1-5; 7 positions agree with TRBD1. Germline CDR1 and CDR2: LNHDA and SQIVND (reference sequence). The CDR3 spans 23 residues. V was clipped by 0 bases and J by 0 bases; unmatched bases: 23. CDR3 amino acids: CASSIDYGRTGASFISSNQPQHF. DNA of the CDR3: TGTGCCAGTAGTATAGATTACGGCAGAACAGGGGCGAGCTTTATCTCTAGCAATCAGCCCCAGCATTTT.

The chain recombines TRBV10-3 with TRBJ2-3, with TRBD1 as a possible D gene (6 bases). The CDR3 loop spans 15 amino acids. V lost 1 base and J lost 6, with 14 bases in between. Germline values: CDR1 ENHRY, CDR2 SYGVKD. The CDR3 DNA follows: TGTGCCATCAGTGAGTTCCGAGGGGGTGACGATACGCAGTATTTT. Its translation: CAISEFRGGDDTQYF.

This sequence joins TRBV6-5 and TRBJ2-5; 7 nucleotides align to TRBD2. Germline CDR1 is MNHEY and CDR2 is SVGAGI. V lost 10 bases, J lost 3 bases, and 14 bases stayed unmatched. CDR3 length: 15 residues. The CDR3 bases are TGTGCCACACGGACGATGGGGGGGAGCGAAGAGACCCAGTACTTC. It specifies CATRTMGGSEETQYF.

V is TRBV14 and J is TRBJ2-2; D remains ambiguous. Germline V CDR1 and CDR2: SGHDN, FVKESK. The germline V and J ends were trimmed by 4 bases and 5 bases, with 5 bases remaining between them. The CDR3 length is 12 residues. CDR3 nucleotide sequence: TGTGCCAGCAGCCTTATGACCGGGGAGCTGTTTTTT. Translated, it gives CASSLMTGELFF.

This chain links TRBV19 with TRBJ1-5; D is uncertain. Per the germline V gene, CDR1 is LNHDA and CDR2 is SQIVND (reference sequence). The CDR3 extends over 15 amino acids. Trimming removed 0 bases from V and 0 bases from J, with 6 bases in between. CDR3 bases: TGTGCCAGTAGTATAGAGGGAGGTAGCAATCAGCCCCAGCATTTT. As protein: CASSIEGGSNQPQHF.

This clone was observed a single time. The chain recombines TRBV5-1 with TRBJ1-1, with D perhaps TRBD1 (6 bases). The V end was cut by 2 bases, the J end by 4 bases, with 12 bases between. This CDR3 is 14 amino acids long. Germline CDR1 is SGHRS and CDR2 is YFSETQ. CDR3 in DNA: TGCGCCAGCAGCTTTTCCCAGGGGAGCACTGAAGCTTTCTTT. This codes for CASSFSQGSTEAFF.

The chain employs TRBV30 and TRBJ2-7, with a tentative D call TRBD2 (7 bases). Trimming took off 5 bases at V and 1 base at J, with 24 bases between the two ends. The CDR3 contains 17 residues. Germline values: CDR1 GTSNPN, CDR2 SVGIG (reference sequence). In DNA form, the CDR3 reads TGTGCCTGGGAGATAAAGGGGGGGGCGCCTCCTTCCTACGAGCAGTACTTC. It translates to CAWEIKGGAPPSYEQYF.

The J gene is TRBJ2-3, the V gene TRBV3-1 (or the pseudogene TRBV3-2); D remains unclear. The CDR3 consists of 16 residues. The germline V gene encodes CDR1 LGHDT and CDR2 YNNKEL (reference sequence). V lost 6 bases and J lost 0, with 16 bases in between. Here the CDR3 DNA reads TGTGCCAGCAGTCGATCTAGTATCTCTAGCACAGATACGCAGTATTTT. It is translated as CASSRSSISSTDTQYF.

V gene TRBV6-5 combines with J gene TRBJ1-1; D perhaps matches TRBD1 (6 bases). In germline, CDR1 is MNHEY, CDR2 SVGAGI. The CDR3 loop spans 15 amino acids. V was cut by 5 bases and J by 7 bases, with 20 bases left in between. CDR3 in amino acids: CASSPISTGSSEAFF. The DNA of the CDR3 is TGTGCCAGCAGTCCTATCTCGACAGGATCCAGTGAAGCTTTCTTT.

A note on this clone: Other DNA sequences in the same sample also yield this CDR3. The chain uses TRBV5-1 and TRBJ1-5; a weak D match, TRBD1 (6 bases). Germline V gene data show CDR1 as SGHRS and CDR2 as YFSETQ. V was cut by 4 bases and J by 1 base, with 9 bases left in between. The CDR3 consists of 14 residues. CDR3 sequence reads: CASSPTGSNQPQHF. In nucleotides, the CDR3 is TGCGCCAGCAGCCCCACAGGGAGCAATCAGCCCCAGCATTTT. Combining the CDR3 with reference TRBV5-1 and TRBJ1-5 gives the whole variable domain KAGVTQTPRYLIKTRGQQVTLSCSPISGHRSVSWYQQTPGQGLQFLFEYFSETQRNKGNFPGRFSGRQFSNSRSEMNVSTLELGDSALYLCASSPTGSNQPQHFGDGTRLSIL.

The genes are TRBV29-1 and TRBJ1-2, with TRBD1 matching 8 bases. Germline V CDR1 and CDR2: SQVTM, ANQGSEA. V trimming: 6 bases; J trimming: 8 bases; junction bases outside the gene matches: 8. The CDR3 length is 12 residues. The CDR3: CSVRKQGGGYTF. CDR3 nucleotides: TGCAGCGTCAGGAAACAGGGGGGAGGCTACACCTTC.

This clone was seen a few times. This chain joins TRBV7-6 and TRBJ1-5; unclear D gene. CDR1 SGHVS and CDR2 FNYEAQ come from the germline V gene. The CDR3 loop spans 12 amino acids. V was cut by 5 bases and J by 6 bases, with 8 bases left in between. This chain's CDR3 is CASSLPSQPQHF. CDR3 bases: TGTGCCAGCAGCCTCCCTAGTCAGCCCCAGCATTTT.